The clone carrying this TCR beta chain was seen only once. This entry is derived from a study of shared clonotypes between healthy human individuals. Study details: Three plates each covered CD4 naive and memory; CD8 naive two, CD8 memory one.

The CDR3 spans 14 residues. V shed 5 bases and J 3 bases; nucleotides not matched to a gene: 7. Germline assignment: CDR1 SEHNR and CDR2 FQNEAQ (reference sequence). Researchers divided each subset's genomic DNA evenly across several immunoSEQ plates. The data were produced by immunoSEQ multiplex PCR, yet TCRdb's version contains in-frame clones alone and is incomplete. The profile shows hundreds of thousands of clones, 90% to 97% of them singletons. Terminally differentiated effector memory CD45RA+ cells were excluded from the naive CD8 cells, which were CD45RO-negative and positively selected for CCR7.

Input material: naive CD8+ T cells sorted from blood. This clonotype was obtained from a man aged 30 to 39 in good health. The J gene is TRBJ2-7, the V gene TRBV7-9, with 7 bases lining up with TRBD1. CDR3 DNA: TGTGCCAGCAGCCCCGACAGGGTTCTCTACGAGCAGTACTTC. Translated: CASSPDRVLYEQYF. Drawing the rest from reference TRBV7-9 and TRBJ2-7, the complete variable domain is DTGVSQNPRHKITKRGQNVTFRCDPISEHNRLYWYRQTLGQGPEFLTYFQNEAQLEKSRLLSDRFSAERPKGSFSTLEIQRTEQGDSAMYLCASSPDRVLYEQYFGPGTRLTVT.